This TCR beta chain appears in the sequencing data of a study of blood T cell repertoires in COVID-19. Across the whole study: T cells, B-cell-depleted T cells, or PBMCs provided the cDNA or gDNA that served as material.

Original processing notes: Researchers report that nucleated cell counts were estimated from reference gene primer amplification. The method was immunoSEQ multiplex PCR; TCRdb's version includes in-frame clones alone and lacks a portion of them. V, J and clone size are those of that table, while D and trimming were read from the DNA. The sample shows around 200,000 clones, around 75% of them seen only once. In Seattle, patients joined the study during active infection and were tracked longitudinally. Sequenced input: peripheral blood. This TCR derives from a woman aged 40 to 50 with COVID-19, enrolled during active disease.

The CDR3 sequence is CASRRAGGYNEQFF. As DNA, the CDR3 is TGTGCCAGCAGGCGGGCGGGGGGGTACAATGAGCAGTTCTTC. This chain connects TRBV2 to TRBJ2-1; 9 positions agree with TRBD2. The CDR3 extends over 14 amino acids. Per germline, CDR1 SNHLY and CDR2 FYNNEI. V dropped 6 bases and J dropped 4; count of bases not matched to a gene: 4.